The rows below give T cell receptor beta chains drawn from one sample of a study of T cell repertoires in cytomegalovirus infection. No cognate antigen is known for these TCRs. TCRdb fed the reads into MiXCR, producing one record per CDR3 protein. The data show hundreds of thousands of distinct CDR3 sequences, about 27% seen once. The sequencing here drew on cultured PBMCs, taken from culture after CMV antigen stimulation. Receptors originate from a human donor in good health (CMV status not recorded). Some clones in this sample may be carry-over from other donors' samples. Both conserved end residues are trimmed from each CDR3. Clone size is stated in some rows and not others, as once, few, many or a class when expanded.

V gene: TRBV19
J gene: TRBJ1-3
clone size: many
CDR3 protein: ASSRGYSSGNTIY

V gene: TRBV7-9
J gene: TRBJ1-1
clone size: few
CDR3 protein: ASSFLGSLNTEAF

V gene: TRBV7-2
J gene: TRBJ2-5
clone size: many
CDR3 protein: ASSQLPSGTQETQY

V gene: TRBV6-6
J gene: TRBJ1-1
clone size: few
CDR3 protein: ASSYSRQPIWTEAF

V gene: TRBV7-2
J gene: TRBJ1-2
clone size: many
CDR3 protein: ASSLERQTFYGYT

V gene: TRBV24-1
J gene: TRBJ2-5
clone size: few
CDR3 protein: ATSDWGETQY

V gene: TRBV3-1
J gene: TRBJ2-1
clone size: few
CDR3 protein: ASSPTSGVYNEQF

V gene: TRBV7-9
J gene: TRBJ1-3
clone size: .
CDR3 protein: ASNRPADPNTIY

V gene: TRBV6-6
J gene: TRBJ1-6
clone size: .
CDR3 protein: ASRGTVNSPLH

V gene: TRBV6-1
J gene: TRBJ1-5
clone size: .
CDR3 protein: ASSEAGTGNLPQH

V gene: TRBV3-1
J gene: TRBJ2-4
clone size: .
CDR3 protein: ASSQGAPQGIQY

V gene: TRBV2
J gene: TRBJ2-5
clone size: few
CDR3 protein: ASVRGEGETQY

V gene: TRBV12-3/TRBV12-4
J gene: TRBJ1-1
clone size: .
CDR3 protein: ASYREGRTEAF

V gene: TRBV19
J gene: TRBJ2-7
clone size: few
CDR3 protein: ASRPQGSDEQY

V gene: TRBV10-3
J gene: TRBJ2-2
clone size: few
CDR3 protein: AISERPPNTGELF

V gene: TRBV7-9
J gene: TRBJ2-1
clone size: .
CDR3 protein: ASSLILAGYNEQF

V gene: TRBV19
J gene: TRBJ1-5
clone size: .
CDR3 protein: ASSRSGRRDDTQPQH

V gene: TRBV27
J gene: TRBJ2-4
clone size: few
CDR3 protein: ASSPSPGTFSKNIQY

V gene: TRBV29-1
J gene: TRBJ1-2
clone size: few
CDR3 protein: SVEDRDGYGYT

V gene: TRBV6-1
J gene: TRBJ1-6
clone size: .
CDR3 protein: ASSSGLSPLH

V gene: TRBV7-9
J gene: TRBJ1-2
clone size: .
CDR3 protein: ASSTGRTGSDLYRYT

V gene: TRBV7-8
J gene: TRBJ2-3
clone size: few
CDR3 protein: ASSPPYLAKGDTQY

V gene: TRBV28
J gene: TRBJ1-5
clone size: few
CDR3 protein: ASSLIGDYQPQH

V gene: TRBV29-1
J gene: TRBJ2-7
clone size: few
CDR3 protein: SVEAEGTLNSYEQY

V gene: TRBV7-9
J gene: TRBJ2-7
clone size: few
CDR3 protein: ASSSSVGEQY

V gene: TRBV4-1
J gene: TRBJ2-7
clone size: .
CDR3 protein: ASSHPGQGGYEQY

V gene: TRBV11-3
J gene: TRBJ2-1
clone size: few
CDR3 protein: ASSSSGANYNEQF

V gene: TRBV6-1
J gene: TRBJ2-5
clone size: .
CDR3 protein: ASSVGRGDAKRWTQY

V gene: TRBV6-1
J gene: TRBJ1-5
clone size: .
CDR3 protein: ASSDPFNQPQH

V gene: TRBV7-2
J gene: TRBJ2-7
clone size: few
CDR3 protein: ASRDSGGFYEQY

V gene: TRBV6-1
J gene: TRBJ1-1
clone size: many
CDR3 protein: ASSLATGTEAF

V gene: TRBV4-2
J gene: TRBJ2-3
clone size: .
CDR3 protein: ASSQDLPSGRTDTQY

V gene: TRBV11-2
J gene: TRBJ2-7
clone size: .
CDR3 protein: ASSSNRGTKFEQY

V gene: TRBV5-6
J gene: TRBJ1-3
clone size: .
CDR3 protein: ASSAQGLGNTIY

V gene: TRBV7-3
J gene: TRBJ2-2
clone size: .
CDR3 protein: ASSPASGQVTGELF

V gene: TRBV29-1
J gene: TRBJ1-2
clone size: .
CDR3 protein: SVGSGGADYGYT

V gene: TRBV18
J gene: TRBJ2-5
clone size: .
CDR3 protein: ASSPLGQETQY

V gene: TRBV10-3
J gene: TRBJ2-7
clone size: .
CDR3 protein: AISLEKRELEQY

V gene: TRBV6-6
J gene: TRBJ2-2
clone size: few
CDR3 protein: ASSAMAGGTGELF

V gene: TRBV2
J gene: TRBJ1-2
clone size: .
CDR3 protein: ASRGYSIGYT

V gene: TRBV9
J gene: TRBJ1-5
clone size: few
CDR3 protein: ASSVGTQPYQPQH

V gene: TRBV20-1
J gene: TRBJ1-2
clone size: .
CDR3 protein: SAPRYYGYT

V gene: TRBV30
J gene: TRBJ1-1
clone size: .
CDR3 protein: AWSVYEVGTEAF

V gene: TRBV7-2
J gene: TRBJ2-4
clone size: many
CDR3 protein: ASSYPRDRNIQY

V gene: TRBV6-5
J gene: TRBJ1-4
clone size: many
CDR3 protein: ASSLGQGAGKLF

V gene: TRBV12-3/TRBV12-4
J gene: TRBJ1-1
clone size: .
CDR3 protein: ASSPRSGNTEAF

V gene: TRBV18
J gene: TRBJ1-1
clone size: .
CDR3 protein: ASSRRGLDTEAF

V gene: TRBV28
J gene: TRBJ2-3
clone size: .
CDR3 protein: ASSGSWRSVRDTQY

V gene: TRBV7-8
J gene: TRBJ1-5
clone size: many
CDR3 protein: ASSLAIGLSNQPQH

V gene: TRBV6-6
J gene: TRBJ1-5
clone size: .
CDR3 protein: ASTPQTVYSNQPQH

V gene: TRBV4-3
J gene: TRBJ1-2
clone size: .
CDR3 protein: ASSQSPGGVAYGYT

V gene: TRBV7-2
J gene: TRBJ1-6
clone size: few
CDR3 protein: ASSSRGRGPHNSPLH

V gene: TRBV12-3/TRBV12-4
J gene: TRBJ2-2
clone size: .
CDR3 protein: ASRRAVNTGELF

V gene: TRBV20-1
J gene: TRBJ1-1
clone size: .
CDR3 protein: SALSGAATEAF

V gene: TRBV25-1
J gene: TRBJ1-4
clone size: .
CDR3 protein: ASSRLSKEKLF

V gene: TRBV20-1
J gene: TRBJ1-4
clone size: .
CDR3 protein: SARGQGSIPTNEKLF

V gene: TRBV7-9
J gene: TRBJ1-2
clone size: many
CDR3 protein: ASSPRGEWNYGYT